The 13 T cell receptor beta chains below all came from one sample that was sequenced in a study of blood T cell repertoires in COVID-19. TCRdb's table, derived via immunoSEQ multiplex PCR, lists solely in-frame clones and lacks some. The table records about 250,000 clones, around 88% of them present only once. The sequencing input was peripheral blood. Receptor source: a man older than 75 with acute or convalescent COVID-19.

The V and J genes are TRBV27 and TRBJ1-2; weak D call: TRBD1 (6 bases). Germline V lookup: CDR1 MNHEY, CDR2 SMNVEV (reference sequence). The CDR3 is made up of 14 amino acids. The germline V and J ends were trimmed by 7 bases and 7 bases, with 19 bases remaining between them. The CDR3 bases are TGTGCCAGCAAGAGCTACAGGGAATCCCCTGGCTACACCTTC. This encodes CASKSYRESPGYTF.

This rearrangement joins TRBV27 to TRBJ2-7; D might be TRBD1 (6 bases). Trimming left V 6 bases short and J 1 base short, with 19 bases between. The CDR3 length is 16 residues. Germline CDR1 is MNHEY and CDR2 is SMNVEV (reference sequence). The DNA of the CDR3 is TGTGCCAGCAGCGAAGGTCAGGGGATGTATTCCTACGAGCAGTACTTC. Translated: CASSEGQGMYSYEQYF.

This clone showed up just once. V is TRBV6-5 and J is TRBJ1-5, with D perhaps matching TRBD1 (6 bases). This CDR3 comprises 15 residues. The germline V gene encodes CDR1 MNHEY and CDR2 SVGAGI. The V end was cut by 7 bases, the J end by 5 bases, with 18 bases between. In DNA form, the CDR3 reads TGTGCCAGCAAACATGAGGGGGGGGTTTATCAGCCCCAGCATTTT. It translates to CASKHEGGVYQPQHF.

This clone came up once. The chain carries TRBV28 and TRBJ2-1, with 14 bases lining up with TRBD2. The V segment lost 9 bases and the J segment 8 bases; nucleotides outside the gene matches: 12. CDR1 is MDHEN, CDR2 SYDVKM, per germline. There are 16 residues in the CDR3. CDR3 sequence reads: CASMLGGLAGVDEQFF. The CDR3 region has the DNA TGTGCCAGTATGCTAGGGGGACTAGCGGGAGTGGATGAGCAGTTCTTC. The full variable domain, with the rest looked up from reference TRBV28 and TRBJ2-1, is DVKVTQSSRYLVKRTGEKVFLECVQDMDHENMFWYRQDPGLGLRLIYFSYDVKMKEKGDIPEGYSVSREKKERFSLILESASTNQTSMYLCASMLGGLAGVDEQFFGPGTRLTVL.

V is TRBV5-8 and J is TRBJ1-5, with a tentative D call TRBD1 (6 bases). Trimming shortened V by 4 bases and J by 5 bases, and 10 bases separated the two germline ends. Germline CDR1 reads SGHTS; CDR2 reads YDEGEE. The length of the CDR3 is 13 residues. Here the CDR3 DNA reads TGTGCCAGCAGCCAGGGGTTCTATCAGCCCCAGCATTTT. Encoded protein: CASSQGFYQPQHF. The variable domain in full, with the rest retrieved from reference TRBV5-8 and TRBJ1-5, is EAGVTQSPTHLIKTRGQQATLRCSPISGHTSVYWYQQALGLGLQFLLWYDEGEERNRGNFPPRFSGRQFPNYSSELNVNALELEDSALYLCASSQGFYQPQHFGDGTRLSIL.

The rearrangement uses TRBV5-4 and TRBJ1-3; 9 positions match TRBD1. The CDR3 consists of 15 residues. Germline lookup yields CDR1 SGHNT and CDR2 YYREEE (reference sequence). J was trimmed by 4 bases and V by 0 bases; bases with no gene match: 2. The CDR3 nucleotides are TGTGCCAGCAGCTTGGACAGGGGGCCGGGAAACACCATATATTTT. Protein sequence: CASSLDRGPGNTIYF.

This rearrangement joins TRBV6-2 or TRBV6-3 to TRBJ2-3, with 9 nucleotides matching TRBD2. Germline values: CDR1 MNHEY, CDR2 SVGEGT. The junction had 6 bases not matched to a gene; V was cut back by 5 bases and J by 3 bases. CDR3 length equals 15 residues. CDR3 region: CASSGTSGRTDTQYF. The CDR3 region has the DNA TGTGCCAGCAGTGGGACGAGCGGGAGGACAGATACGCAGTATTTT.

V is TRBV19 and J is TRBJ1-2, with D unclear. CDR3 length equals 15 residues. The V end lost 0 bases, the J end lost 5 bases, and 13 bases lay between the germline ends. The germline CDR1 and CDR2 sequences are LNHDA and SQIVND (reference sequence). The CDR3 DNA follows: TGTGCCAGTAGTATAGAGGAGGGAAGATGGTATGGCTACACCTTC. It yields the protein CASSIEEGRWYGYTF.

This chain joins TRBV6-4 and TRBJ1-2; a possible D gene is TRBD1 (6 bases). The V gene lost 5 bases and the J gene lost 7 bases, with 17 bases spanning the gap. The CDR3 is 14 residues long. Germline V gives CDR1 MRHNA, CDR2 SNTAGT. The DNA for the CDR3 is TGTGCCAGCAGTACGTCTGGGGACATCGGTGGCTACACCTTC. Translation gives CASSTSGDIGGYTF.

The chain employs TRBV18 and TRBJ1-1; maybe TRBD1 (5 bases). The V gene's germline CDR1 is KGHSH and CDR2 LQKENI. Trimming removed 3 bases at V and 1 base at J, with 15 bases between. The CDR3 is made up of 16 amino acids. CDR3 region: CASSPRSLTGNTEAFF. CDR3 coding DNA: TGTGCCAGCTCACCCCGATCCTTAACAGGGAACACTGAAGCTTTCTTT.

DNA for the CDR3: TGCGCCAGCAGCCAAGATCGGGAGGGCACTGAAGCTTTCTTT. This gives the protein CASSQDREGTEAFF. The rearrangement joins TRBV4-1 to TRBJ1-1; D unresolved. Trimming shortened V by 0 bases and J by 4 bases, and 9 bases separated the two germline ends. CDR1 is MGHRA, CDR2 YSYEKL, per germline. CDR3 length: 14 amino acids.

This chain links TRBV28 with TRBJ2-5, with 11 bases matching TRBD2. The trim removed 7 bases at V and 1 base at J, leaving 11 bases unmatched. The CDR3 totals 17 residues. The germline V gene has CDR1 MDHEN and CDR2 SYDVKM. The CDR3 sequence is CASMGTSGRFLQETQYF. In nucleotides, the CDR3 is TGTGCCAGCATGGGGACTAGCGGACGGTTTCTCCAAGAGACCCAGTACTTC.

This chain connects TRBV15 to TRBJ1-6; TRBD1 matches at 9 bases. Germline CDR1 reads LNHNV; CDR2 reads YYDKDF (reference sequence). The CDR3 runs to 13 residues. Unmatched junction bases numbered 4, after V lost 6 bases and J lost 10 bases. The CDR3 region has the DNA TGTGCCACCAGAGGGGACAGGGCCTCACCCCTCCACTTT. Translation gives CATRGDRASPLHF.